This T cell receptor (beta chain) was sequenced in a study of beta chain features in type 1 diabetes. Whole-study findings and limits: The naive, central memory and Treg TCRB repertoires showed an apparent similarity that was greater among patients than among healthy donors.

V lost 4 bases and J lost 4; bases outside the gene matches: 4. The CDR3 sequence is 14 residues long. Germline V CDR1 and CDR2: SNHLY, FYNNEI. Every isolated RNA sample was fully reverse transcribed, so sequencing captured expressed TCRB transcripts. Sequencing used immunoSEQ multiplex PCR; TCRdb keeps in-frame clones, though not all of them. Among fewer than 550,000 clones listed, over 9.5% were seen once. Turning to this clone: Antigen specificity is unknown.

The specimen was naive CD4+ T cells from blood. The clonotype originates from a woman aged 18-29 years in good health. The chain combines TRBV2 with TRBJ1-5, with TRBD1 matching over 7 bases. CDR3: CASSGQGRNQPQHF. CDR3 nucleotides: TGTGCCAGCAGTGGACAGGGTCGGAATCAGCCCCAGCATTTT.